One TCR beta chain is described in this entry. Relying on iRepertoire HTBI primers and Arm-PCR of CDR3 regions, the team built TCR beta libraries. TCRdb analysed the multiplex PCR reads with MiXCR anew, one entry per CDR3 protein. There are hundreds of thousands of distinct CDR3 sequences in the sample; around 13% occur only once, and 8.9% lies in the top ten. As to time point: newly diagnosed GD, antithyroid drugs for less than 3 months. RNA from PBMCs was the source of the TCR library. Germline lookup yields CDR1 MGHRA and CDR2 YSYEKL. The V end was cut by 1 base, the J end by 5 bases, with 12 bases between. The length of the CDR3 is 14 residues. This entry comes from a study of regulatory T cells in long-lasting Graves disease. This sample was also put to use in a study of T cells in Graves' hyperthyroidism and ophthalmopathy.

The J gene is TRBJ2-7, the V gene TRBV4-1; tentatively, D is TRBD1 (6 bases). This TCR came from a woman aged 30 to 39 with Graves disease. Sequencing used peripheral blood mononuclear cells (PBMCs), obtained at new diagnosis, from a patient treated with antithyroid drugs. CDR3 DNA sequence: TGCGCCAGCAGCCAAGTGGACAGCACCAACGAGCAGTACTTC. Its translation is CASSQVDSTNEQYF.